This TCR beta chain was sequenced for a study of OX40 agonist ivuxolimab in advanced cancers. General study points: CD4+ T cells averaged fewer expanded clones than CD8+ T cells. Clones of CD4+ and CD8+ blood T cells grew by week 6 at doses of 0.1 to 3.0 mg/kg.

Notes on this clone: Its antigen is not identified.

Profiling relied on immunoSEQ multiplex PCR, and the TCRdb table lists in-frame clones only, not all of them. The table shows roughly 23,000 clones, with approximately 88% occurring only once. The TCR was taken from an adult with an advanced solid tumor such as melanoma, head and neck, liver or kidney cancer. This specimen was CD4+ or CD8+ T cells sorted from blood, taken in a trial of the OX40 agonist ivuxolimab.

The CDR3 coding sequence is TGTGCCAGCAGTTTATTAGGGAGAGCCTACGAGCAGTACTTC. This gives the protein CASSLLGRAYEQYF. This chain joins TRBV27 and TRBJ2-7; D might be TRBD2 (5 bases). The V and J ends lost 1 base and 2 bases respectively, with 9 bases between them. Germline V gene sequence: CDR1 MNHEY, CDR2 SMNVEV (reference sequence). The CDR3 has 14 residues.